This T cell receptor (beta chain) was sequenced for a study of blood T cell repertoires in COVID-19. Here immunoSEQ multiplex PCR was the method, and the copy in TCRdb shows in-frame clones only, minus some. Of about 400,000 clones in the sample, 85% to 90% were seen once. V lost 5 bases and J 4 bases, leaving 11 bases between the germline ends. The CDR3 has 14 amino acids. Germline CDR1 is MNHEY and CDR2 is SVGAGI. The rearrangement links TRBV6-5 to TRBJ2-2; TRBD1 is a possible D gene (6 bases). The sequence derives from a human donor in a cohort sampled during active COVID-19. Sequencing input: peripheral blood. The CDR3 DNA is TGTGCCAGCAGTATACAGGGTACCACCGGGGAGCTGTTTTTT. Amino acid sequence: CASSIQGTTGELFF.